This TCR beta chain was sequenced for a study of OX40 agonist ivuxolimab in advanced cancers. Across the whole study: Patient treatment consisted of intravenous ivuxolimab administration every 2 weeks at 0.01 to 10 mg/kg.

Findings and limits, study-wide: CD8+ T cells averaged more expanded clones than CD4+.

Sequencing used immunoSEQ multiplex PCR; TCRdb keeps in-frame clones, though not all of them. In the table there are 12,000 or so clones, approximately 81% of which are singletons. In regard to this clone: Its target is unknown.

CDR1 and CDR2 (germline): SGHAT, FQNNGV. This CDR3 region has 15 residues. Between the trimmed V and J ends, which lost 3 bases and 1 base, there was a span of 12 bases. The V call is TRBV11-2, the J call TRBJ1-1; a weak D match, TRBD1 (6 bases). The sequence was collected from an adult with an advanced solid tumor such as melanoma, head and neck, liver or kidney cancer. The material sequenced was CD4+ or CD8+ T cells sorted from blood, taken in a trial of the OX40 agonist ivuxolimab. The CDR3, as DNA: TGTGCCAGCAGCTTGCGGACAGACCCGAACACTGAAGCTTTCTTT. This encodes CASSLRTDPNTEAFF.